This passage covers 19 T cell receptor beta chains from one sample sequenced in a study of shared clonotypes between healthy human individuals. Data came from immunoSEQ multiplex PCR; TCRdb stores just in-frame clones and leaves some out. The sample includes about 1.5 million clones, 95% to 99% seen only once; the top ten take 0.4% to 0.45%. The sequencing sample was made of naive CD4+ T cells sorted from blood. Subset reported: CD45RA+ positively selected. The receptors were gathered from a man in his thirties or forties in good health.

The chain employs TRBV5-1 and TRBJ1-1; a possible D gene is TRBD1 (5 bases). The germline CDR1 and CDR2 sequences are SGHRS and YFSETQ. The CDR3 has 16 residues. The V and J ends lost 0 bases and 0 bases respectively, with 12 bases between them. The CDR3 DNA follows: TGCGCCAGCAGCTTGGTGTCCGGGACTATGAACACTGAAGCTTTCTTT. Residues: CASSLVSGTMNTEAFF. Variable domain in full (rest from reference TRBV5-1 and TRBJ1-1): KAGVTQTPRYLIKTRGQQVTLSCSPISGHRSVSWYQQTPGQGLQFLFEYFSETQRNKGNFPGRFSGRQFSNSRSEMNVSTLELGDSALYLCASSLVSGTMNTEAFFGQGTRLTVV.

V gene TRBV18 combines with J gene TRBJ1-5, with D possibly matching TRBD1 (5 bases). This CDR3 is 16 amino acids long. Germline CDR1 reads KGHSH; CDR2 reads LQKENI. Trimming stripped 5 bases from V and 0 bases from J, with 14 bases between. The DNA for the CDR3 is TGTGCCAGCTCAGAAGACAGCCCATATAGCAATCAGCCCCAGCATTTT. As protein: CASSEDSPYSNQPQHF.

The rearrangement joins TRBV7-9 to TRBJ1-1; 8 nucleotides agree with TRBD1. Trimming removed 5 bases from V and 6 bases from J; junction bases left unmatched: 17. The CDR3 runs to 17 residues. The V gene's germline CDR1 is SEHNR and CDR2 FQNEAQ (reference sequence). Here the CDR3 reads CASSHMDREPLLSEAFF. DNA for the CDR3: TGTGCCAGCAGCCACATGGACAGGGAACCGCTCTTATCTGAAGCTTTCTTT.

The rearrangement links TRBV19 to TRBJ2-4, with 12 bases aligning to TRBD1. The CDR3 covers 16 residues. The V gene end was trimmed by 5 bases and the J gene end by 9 bases; junction bases not matched to a gene: 11. From germline, CDR1 is LNHDA and CDR2 SQIVND (reference sequence). The CDR3 protein is CASSPPRDRGLSIQYF. CDR3 nucleotide sequence: TGTGCCAGTAGTCCCCCCCGGGACAGGGGGCTAAGCATTCAGTACTTC.

CDR3 in amino acids: CASSEFGQETQYF. The CDR3, as DNA: TGTGCCAGCAGTGAATTTGGCCAAGAGACCCAGTACTTC. This rearrangement joins TRBV2 to TRBJ2-5, with D unclear. The CDR3 extends over 13 amino acids. Per germline, CDR1 SNHLY and CDR2 FYNNEI. The ends were cut back, 2 bases at V and 1 base at J, with 5 bases in the middle.

The chain's CDR3 is CASSLGAGELFF. The CDR3 DNA reads TGTGCCAGCTCCCTAGGGGCCGGGGAGCTGTTTTTT. The chain uses TRBV18 and TRBJ2-2; tentative D call: TRBD1 (5 bases). Deletions cut 6 bases from V and 6 bases from J, with 8 bases between. The CDR3 contains 12 residues. Germline V lookup: CDR1 KGHSH, CDR2 LQKENI. Variable domain in full (rest from reference TRBV18 and TRBJ2-2): NAGVMQNPRHLVRRRGQEARLRCSPMKGHSHVYWYRQLPEEGLKFMVYLQKENIIDESGMPKERFSAEFPKEGPSILRIQQVVRGDSAAYFCASSLGAGELFFGEGSRLTVL.

The J gene is TRBJ2-7, the V gene TRBV6-5; 12 bases are shared with TRBD2. Trimming at V came to 10 bases and at J to 1 base, leaving 8 bases not matched to a gene. The CDR3 is made up of 15 amino acids. Per the germline V gene, CDR1 is MNHEY and CDR2 is SVGAGI. Written as DNA, the CDR3 is TGTGCCACTACTAGCGGGAGGTCCGGGTCCTACGAGCAGTACTTC. It translates to CATTSGRSGSYEQYF.

The chain employs TRBV25-1 and TRBJ2-1; the match to TRBD2 covers 8 bases. The germline V gene has CDR1 MGHDK and CDR2 SYGVNS. The ends lost 1 base at V and 5 bases at J; junction bases unmatched: 4. The CDR3 totals 15 residues. CDR3 residues: CASSEFTSGNNEQFF. The CDR3 DNA sequence: TGTGCCAGCAGTGAATTTACTAGCGGAAACAATGAGCAGTTCTTC.

Concerning this clone itself: Other nucleotide sequences from this sample produce the same CDR3. The gene calls are TRBV15 and TRBJ1-1; no firm D call. The CDR3 runs 13 residues. The ends were cut back, 0 bases at V and 0 bases at J, with 2 bases in the middle. Germline CDR1 is LNHNV and CDR2 is YYDKDF (reference sequence). This CDR3 is CATSRDLNTEAFF. CDR3 DNA: TGTGCCACCAGCAGAGATCTGAACACTGAAGCTTTCTTT.

The rearrangement joins TRBV28 to TRBJ1-3; D is unresolved. V lost 5 bases and J lost 2, with 10 bases in between. Germline V gives CDR1 MDHEN, CDR2 SYDVKM. The CDR3 totals 14 residues. The chain's CDR3 is CASSPHRTGNTIYF. The CDR3 nucleotides read TGTGCCAGCAGTCCCCACCGGACTGGAAACACCATATATTTT. Filled out from reference TRBV28 and TRBJ1-3, the complete variable domain reads DVKVTQSSRYLVKRTGEKVFLECVQDMDHENMFWYRQDPGLGLRLIYFSYDVKMKEKGDIPEGYSVSREKKERFSLILESASTNQTSMYLCASSPHRTGNTIYFGEGSWLTVV.

This chain joins TRBV5-5 and TRBJ2-4; D possibly corresponds to TRBD1 (6 bases). V gave up 0 bases and J gave up 2 bases, with 15 bases separating them. The V gene's germline CDR1 is SGHKS and CDR2 YYEKEE (reference sequence). This CDR3 has 17 residues. The CDR3 loop reads CASSLVQGFGSKNIQYF. CDR3 DNA: TGTGCCAGCAGCTTGGTCCAGGGGTTCGGTTCCAAAAACATTCAGTACTTC. Full variable domain (missing parts from reference TRBV5-5 and TRBJ2-4): DAGVTQSPTHLIKTRGQQVTLRCSPISGHKSVSWYQQVLGQGPQFIFQYYEKEERGRGNFPDRFSARQFPNYSSELNVNALLLGDSALYLCASSLVQGFGSKNIQYFGAGTRLSVL.

The V gene is TRBV5-4, the J gene TRBJ1-3, with a tentative D call TRBD1 (5 bases). Germline V gene data show CDR1 as SGHNT and CDR2 as YYREEE (reference sequence). The CDR3 consists of 14 residues. Trimming removed 4 bases at V and 2 bases at J, with 10 bases between. DNA of the CDR3: TGTGCCAGCAGCAGAGAGGGGACTGGAAACACCATATATTTT. Amino acid sequence: CASSREGTGNTIYF.

This chain links TRBV5-1 with TRBJ2-5; perhaps TRBD2 as D (6 bases). With 2 bases removed from V and 7 bases from J, the gap between germline ends came to 12 bases. The CDR3 runs 13 residues. Per the germline V gene, CDR1 is SGHRS and CDR2 is YFSETQ. In DNA, the CDR3 is TGCGCCAGCAGCTTCGACACAGCGGGGACCCAGTACTTC. Amino acid sequence: CASSFDTAGTQYF.

This clone is a singleton in its sample. This chain uses TRBV11-2 with TRBJ2-1; 8 positions match TRBD1. This CDR3 contains 15 residues. V lost 5 bases to trimming and J lost 9 bases; unmatched junction nucleotides: 12. The germline V gene encodes CDR1 SGHAT and CDR2 FQNNGV. In DNA, the CDR3 is TGTGCCAGCAGCCTCGGAGTCCAGGGGGCCGGTGAGCAGTTCTTC. Its translation: CASSLGVQGAGEQFF.

The genes are TRBV18 and TRBJ2-2, with a tentative D call TRBD1 (6 bases). V gave up 5 bases and J gave up 0 bases, with 13 bases separating them. The CDR3 spans 16 residues. CDR1 KGHSH and CDR2 LQKENI come from the germline V gene. CDR3 in DNA: TGTGCCAGCTCAGGGTCGCAGGGGCCGAACACCGGGGAGCTGTTTTTT. Translating it yields CASSGSQGPNTGELFF.

V gene TRBV18 combines with J gene TRBJ2-7, with TRBD1 identical over 10 bases. Unmatched junction bases numbered 1, after V lost 5 bases and J lost 0 bases. Per the germline V gene, CDR1 is KGHSH and CDR2 is LQKENI. The CDR3 runs 14 residues. This CDR3 reads CASSGTGASYEQYF. CDR3 DNA sequence: TGTGCCAGCTCAGGGACAGGGGCCTCCTACGAGCAGTACTTC.

The chain recombines TRBV9 with TRBJ2-3; D not certain. The CDR3 contains 13 residues. The V gene lost 1 base and the J gene lost 2 bases, with 5 bases spanning the gap. Germline V CDR1 and CDR2: SGDLS, YYNGEE. CDR3 loop: CASSVPYTDTQYF. The CDR3 coding sequence is TGTGCCAGCAGCGTACCCTACACAGATACGCAGTATTTT.

This chain joins TRBV5-6 and TRBJ2-5; 9 bases match TRBD1. The germline V gene encodes CDR1 SGHDT and CDR2 YYEEEE. The CDR3 totals 15 residues. Losses at the gene ends were 4 bases for V and 5 bases for J; bases not matched to a gene: 9. The CDR3 DNA is TGTGCCAGCAGCAAAAGACAGGGGGTTTTTGAGACCCAGTACTTC. It codes for CASSKRQGVFETQYF.

The chain joins TRBV15 to TRBJ1-1; tentative D call: TRBD1 (5 bases). Germline CDR1 is LNHNV and CDR2 is YYDKDF (reference sequence). Trimming stripped 0 bases from V and 7 bases from J, with 12 bases between. This CDR3 spans 14 amino acids. CDR3 DNA sequence: TGTGCCACCAGCAGAGATCAGGGCTTGCATGAAGCTTTCTTT. This gives the protein CATSRDQGLHEAFF.